Detailed here is one T cell receptor beta chain. Profiling relied on immunoSEQ multiplex PCR, and the TCRdb table lists in-frame clones only, not all of them. The sample lists 50,000 to 70,000 clones, approximately 82% occurring once. This specimen belongs to a study of blood T cell repertoires in COVID-19. The wider study: T cells, B-cell-depleted T cells, or PBMCs supplied cDNA or gDNA.

Trimming removed 1 base from V and 6 bases from J; junction bases left unmatched: 2. The CDR3 covers 14 residues. Germline CDR1 SGHDN, CDR2 FVKESK. The receptor comes from a woman aged 55-69 years with acute or convalescent COVID-19. The sample taken for sequencing was peripheral blood. The rearrangement links TRBV14 to TRBJ2-1; 8 bases are a match to TRBD1. DNA for the CDR3: TGTGCCAGCAGCCAAGTCAGGGGGCTCAATGAGCAGTTCTTC. Translating it yields CASSQVRGLNEQFF. Full variable domain (rest looked up from reference TRBV14 and TRBJ2-1): EAGVTQFPSHSVIEKGQTVTLRCDPISGHDNLYWYRRVMGKEIKFLLHFVKESKQDESGMPNNRFLAERTGGTYSTLKVQPAELEDSGVYFCASSQVRGLNEQFFGPGTRLTVL.